This record covers a single TCR beta chain. The data were obtained in a study of T-cell memory formation after mild COVID-19. Study-level background: Largely donor-specific sequence clusters came from two donors.

Trimming cost V 3 bases and J 2 bases; bases outside gene matches: 9. Per germline, CDR1 LNHDA and CDR2 SQIVND (reference sequence). The CDR3 is 17 amino acids. TCRdb re-analysed the 5' RACE reads in MiXCR, keeping a single row per CDR3 protein. The sample contains roughly 380,000 distinct CDR3 sequences, around 27% of which appear only once. What was sequenced was PBMCs or a T cell subset sorted from them (not recorded which). This receptor was taken from an adult woman who had mild COVID-19 (a few samples of this study predate the infection). Cell type and time point are not known. The rearrangement joins TRBV19 to TRBJ1-5, with 8 bases fitting TRBD1. In DNA form, the CDR3 reads TGTGCCAGTAGTATCCTGCCGCCGGGACAGGGCAATCAGCCCCAGCATTTT. This encodes CASSILPPGQGNQPQHF.